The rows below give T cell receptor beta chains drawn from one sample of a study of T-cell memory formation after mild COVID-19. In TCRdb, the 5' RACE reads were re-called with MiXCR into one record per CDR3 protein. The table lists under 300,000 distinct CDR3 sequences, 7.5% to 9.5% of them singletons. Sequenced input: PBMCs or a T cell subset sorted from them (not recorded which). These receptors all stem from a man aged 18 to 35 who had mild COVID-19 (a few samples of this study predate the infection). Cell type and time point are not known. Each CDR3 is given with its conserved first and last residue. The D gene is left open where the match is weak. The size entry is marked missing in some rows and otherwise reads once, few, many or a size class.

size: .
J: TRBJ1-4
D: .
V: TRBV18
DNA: TGTGCCAGCTCTCGCTCGGGGCTCTATGAAAAACTGTTTTTT
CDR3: CASSRSGLYEKLFF

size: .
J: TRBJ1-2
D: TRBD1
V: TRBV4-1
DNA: TGCGCCAGCAGCCAGACAGGGGCTAACTATGGCTACACCTTC
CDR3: CASSQTGANYGYTF

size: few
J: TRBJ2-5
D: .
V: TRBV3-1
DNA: TGTGCCAGCAGCCAAGAGGGACTCCCGCCAGAGACCCAGTACTTC
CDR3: CASSQEGLPPETQYF

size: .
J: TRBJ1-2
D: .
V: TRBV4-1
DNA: TGCGCCAGCAGCAAAGGGGGGGTGAACTATGGCTACACCTTC
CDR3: CASSKGGVNYGYTF

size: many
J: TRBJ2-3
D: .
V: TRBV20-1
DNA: TGCAGTGCTAGAGGGAGGGGTGCGGGTTTTAATACGCAGTATTTT
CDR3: CSARGRGAGFNTQYF

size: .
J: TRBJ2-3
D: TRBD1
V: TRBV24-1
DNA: TGTGCCACCAGTGATCCCCGGGACAGATTCTCTAGCACAGATACGCAGTATTTT
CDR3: CATSDPRDRFSSTDTQYF

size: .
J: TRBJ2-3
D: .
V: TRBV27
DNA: TGTGCCAGCAGTTTATCGACCGGTACGCAGTATTTT
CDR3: CASSLSTGTQYF

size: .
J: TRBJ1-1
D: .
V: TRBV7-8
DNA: TGTGCCAGCAGCGCTACCTCAGGGTCAGCTTTCTTT
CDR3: CASSATSGSAFF

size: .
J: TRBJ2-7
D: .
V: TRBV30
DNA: TGTGCCTGGAGTGTAACAGGGTTGGGCGAGCAGTACTTC
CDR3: CAWSVTGLGEQYF

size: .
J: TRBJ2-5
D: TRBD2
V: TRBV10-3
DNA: TGTGCCTCGGGACTAGAGCAAGAGACCCAGTACTTC
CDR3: CASGLEQETQYF

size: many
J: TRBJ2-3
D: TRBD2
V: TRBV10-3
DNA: TGTGCCATCAGCAAACGATCGACTAGCGGGGACTCAGATACGCAGTATTTT
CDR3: CAISKRSTSGDSDTQYF

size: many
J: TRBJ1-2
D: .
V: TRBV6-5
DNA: TGTGCCAGCAGTTACTCCGGCTTAACTGGGGGCTACACCTTC
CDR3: CASSYSGLTGGYTF

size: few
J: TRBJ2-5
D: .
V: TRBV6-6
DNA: TGTGCCAGCAGTTACGGAAACAGTGGGGAGACCCAGTACTTC
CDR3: CASSYGNSGETQYF

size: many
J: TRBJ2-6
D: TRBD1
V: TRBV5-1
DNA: TGCGCCAGCAGCGGGAATGACAGGGGGCTAGGTGGGGCCAACGTCCTGACTTTC
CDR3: CASSGNDRGLGGANVLTF

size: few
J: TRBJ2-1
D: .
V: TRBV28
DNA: TGTGCCAGCAGTTTAGCCCTGACGGCAAACAATGAGCAGTTCTTC
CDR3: CASSLALTANNEQFF

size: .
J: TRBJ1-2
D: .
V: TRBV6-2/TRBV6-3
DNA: TGTGCCAGCAGTGGAGGACAGTACTATGGCTACACCTTC
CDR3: CASSGGQYYGYTF

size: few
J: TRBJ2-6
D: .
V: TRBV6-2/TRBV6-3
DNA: TGTGCCAGCAGTTACCTCTCTGGGGCCAACGTCCTGACTTTC
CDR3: CASSYLSGANVLTF

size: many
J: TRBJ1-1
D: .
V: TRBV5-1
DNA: TGCGCCAGCAGCTTGTTAGGGAACACTGAAGCTTTCTTT
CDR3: CASSLLGNTEAFF

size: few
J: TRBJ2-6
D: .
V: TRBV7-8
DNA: TGTGCCAGCAGCTTCGCTGGGGCCAACGTCCTGACTTTC
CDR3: CASSFAGANVLTF

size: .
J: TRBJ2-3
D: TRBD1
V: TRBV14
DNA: TGTGCCAGCAGCCAAGGGGACAGGGGAAACACAGATACGCAGTATTTT
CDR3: CASSQGDRGNTDTQYF

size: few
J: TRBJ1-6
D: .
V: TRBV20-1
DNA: TGCAGTGCTATGAGTTGGGAGGGGGGATCACCCCTCCACTTT
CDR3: CSAMSWEGGSPLHF

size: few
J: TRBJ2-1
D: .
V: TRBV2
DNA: TGTGCCAGCAAAATCGGGGGGCCCTCCTACAATGAGCAGTTCTTC
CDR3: CASKIGGPSYNEQFF

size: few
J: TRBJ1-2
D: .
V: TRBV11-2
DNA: TGTGCCAGCAGTACAGGGTTTGGCTACACCTTC
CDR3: CASSTGFGYTF

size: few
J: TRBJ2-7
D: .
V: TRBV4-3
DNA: TGCGCCAGCAGCCAAGTATTCGGGGCCGCCTACGAGCAGTACTTC
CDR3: CASSQVFGAAYEQYF

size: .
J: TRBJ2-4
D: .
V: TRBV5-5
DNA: TGTGCCAGCAGCTTGGAGGACACCCCAAACATTCAGTACTTC
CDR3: CASSLEDTPNIQYF

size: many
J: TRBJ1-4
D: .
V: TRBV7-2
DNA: TGTGCCAGCAGCTTACCCCAGGGAGAAAAACTGTTTTTT
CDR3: CASSLPQGEKLFF

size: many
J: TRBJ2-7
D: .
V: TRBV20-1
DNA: TGCAGTGCTATGGGGGAACGTTGGGGATCTCTACGTGAGCAGTACTTC
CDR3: CSAMGERWGSLREQYF

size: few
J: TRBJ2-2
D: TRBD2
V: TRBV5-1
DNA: TGCGCCAGCAGCTCGACTAGCGGGGGGGCCTGGGCCGGGGAGCTGTTTTTT
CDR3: CASSSTSGGAWAGELFF

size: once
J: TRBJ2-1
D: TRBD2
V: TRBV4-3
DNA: TGCGCCAGCAGCCAAGGACTAGCGGGGGGGCCTGGGCAGTTCTTC
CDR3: CASSQGLAGGPGQFF

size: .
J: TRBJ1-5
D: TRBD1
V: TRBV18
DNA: TGTGCCAGCTCACCGAAAGAAGGGACAGGGGATAGCAATCAGCCCCAGCATTTT
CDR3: CASSPKEGTGDSNQPQHF

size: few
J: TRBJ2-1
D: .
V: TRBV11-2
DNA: TGTGCCAGCAGTTCGTTGAGTAGCTCCTACAATGAGCAGTTCTTC
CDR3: CASSSLSSSYNEQFF

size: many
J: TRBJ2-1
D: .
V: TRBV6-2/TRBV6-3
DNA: TGTGCCAGCGGGACTTCCTACAATGAGCAGTTCTTC
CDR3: CASGTSYNEQFF

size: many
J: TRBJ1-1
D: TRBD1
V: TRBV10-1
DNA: TGCGCCAGCAGCCCCTCAGGGGGGGGCAACACTGAAGCTTTCTTT
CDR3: CASSPSGGGNTEAFF

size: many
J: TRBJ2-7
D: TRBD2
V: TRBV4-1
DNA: TGCGCCAGCAGCCAAGACGGATTCCGGACTAGCGGGGGGTTCAGCTCCTACGAGCAGTACTTC
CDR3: CASSQDGFRTSGGFSSYEQYF

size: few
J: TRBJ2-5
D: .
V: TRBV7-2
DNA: TGTGCCAGCAGCCAGGCGGGGAACCAAGAGACCCAGTACTTC
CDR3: CASSQAGNQETQYF

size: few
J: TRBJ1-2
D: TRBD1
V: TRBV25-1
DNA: TGTGCCAGCAGCTACAGGGGGCTCGGCTATGGCTACACCTTC
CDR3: CASSYRGLGYGYTF

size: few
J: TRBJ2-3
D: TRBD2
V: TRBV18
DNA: TGTGCCAGCTCACTAGGGACTAGCGGGGGACACACAGATACGCAGTATTTT
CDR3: CASSLGTSGGHTDTQYF

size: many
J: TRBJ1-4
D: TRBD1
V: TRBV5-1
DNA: TGCGCCAGCAGCCGCGGACAGGGGCTCCCAACTAATGAAAAACTGTTTTTT
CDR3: CASSRGQGLPTNEKLFF

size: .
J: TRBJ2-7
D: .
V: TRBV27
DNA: TGTGCCAGCAGGGAATTCTACGAGCAGTACTTC
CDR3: CASREFYEQYF

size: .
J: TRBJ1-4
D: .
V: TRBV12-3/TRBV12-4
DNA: TGTGCCAGCGGGAGAACAGGTACAACTAATGAAAAACTGTTTTTT
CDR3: CASGRTGTTNEKLFF

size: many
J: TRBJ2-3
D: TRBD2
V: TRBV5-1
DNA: TGCGCCAGCAGGACTAGCGACAGCACAGATACGCAGTATTTT
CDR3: CASRTSDSTDTQYF

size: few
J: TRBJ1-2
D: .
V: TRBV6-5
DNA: TGTGCCAGCAGTTATAGAGAACGGGATGGCTACACCTTC
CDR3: CASSYRERDGYTF

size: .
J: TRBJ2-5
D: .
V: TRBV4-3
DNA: TGCGCCAGCAGCCAAGAACGGGGTTTGGCGACCCAGTACTTC
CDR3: CASSQERGLATQYF

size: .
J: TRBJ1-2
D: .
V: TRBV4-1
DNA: TGCGCCAGCAGCCAAGCGTTGGTCACCTACTATGGCTACACCTTC
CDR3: CASSQALVTYYGYTF

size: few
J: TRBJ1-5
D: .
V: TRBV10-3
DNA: TGTGCCATCAGCTATTCCGGAGATCAGCCCCAGCATTTT
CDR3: CAISYSGDQPQHF

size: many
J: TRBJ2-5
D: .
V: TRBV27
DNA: TGTGCCAGCAGTTTATCGTGGGGGGATCAGACCCAGTACTTC
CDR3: CASSLSWGDQTQYF

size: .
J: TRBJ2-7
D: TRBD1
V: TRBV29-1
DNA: TGCAGCGTTGAAGGGACAGGGCTATACGAGCAGTACTTC
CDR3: CSVEGTGLYEQYF

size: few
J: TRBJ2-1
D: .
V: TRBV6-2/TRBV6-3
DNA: TGTGCCAGCAGAACCCTAGAGGGTGAGCAGTTCTTC
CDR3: CASRTLEGEQFF

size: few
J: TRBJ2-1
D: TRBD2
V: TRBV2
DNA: TGTGCCAGCAGTGGGGGACTAGCGGGAGGGGAGCAGTTCTTC
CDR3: CASSGGLAGGEQFF